This T cell receptor beta chain originates from a study of blood T cells in healthy people across ages. Study results and limitations: Calculation of diversity from one million T cells yielded estimates considered to be underestimates.

Then a second PCR, running about 7 to 11 cycles, was carried out with a sample-barcoded 5' primer and a J-beta primer mix. MiXCR, run by TCRdb on the 5' RACE reads, gives a single entry per CDR3 protein. There are about 1.5 million distinct CDR3 sequences in the sample; 42% occur only once, and around 4% lies in the top ten. Turning to this clonotype: What it binds is unknown.

The receptor comes from a woman aged 18-29 years in good health. The specimen sequenced was blood.

The DNA for the CDR3 is TGTGCCATCAGTGAGTCTGGAGGGTACAATTCACCCCTCCACTTT. It is translated as CAISESGGYNSPLHF. The chain uses TRBV10-3 and TRBJ1-6; D is undetermined. Germline lookup yields CDR1 ENHRY and CDR2 SYGVKD. Trimming stripped 0 bases from V and 7 bases from J, with 10 bases between. The CDR3 length is 15 residues.